This T cell receptor (beta chain) originates from a study of shared clonotypes between healthy human individuals. CDR3 length: 18 amino acids. CDR1 is SEHNR, CDR2 FQNEAQ, per germline (reference sequence). The J segment lost 7 bases and the V segment lost 5 bases, leaving 17 bases of the junction unmatched. Data came from immunoSEQ multiplex PCR; TCRdb stores just in-frame clones and leaves some out. The data show 950,000 to 1,200,000 clones, about 72% seen once. Points on this clone: Its antigen is still unknown.

Study-level points and caveats: Enrolling few donors narrowed the genetic and exposure-history diversity that was represented. Read depth was anticipated to influence clonotype sharing among donors. Shared clonotypes: roughly 5% naive CD4, around 3.5% naive CD8, less than 2.5% memory CD4, more than 0.3% memory CD8.

The receptor was derived from a man in his late teens or twenties in good health. Some clones in this sample may be carry-over from other donors' samples. J is TRBJ2-1 and V is TRBV7-9; TRBD2 aligns across 10 bases. Material for sequencing was memory CD4+ T cells from PBMCs. Stated subset: CD45RA-negative fraction. The CDR3 region is CASSPRWAAGGPGNEQFF. The CDR3 DNA sequence: TGTGCCAGCAGCCCACGATGGGCAGCGGGAGGGCCTGGAAATGAGCAGTTCTTC.